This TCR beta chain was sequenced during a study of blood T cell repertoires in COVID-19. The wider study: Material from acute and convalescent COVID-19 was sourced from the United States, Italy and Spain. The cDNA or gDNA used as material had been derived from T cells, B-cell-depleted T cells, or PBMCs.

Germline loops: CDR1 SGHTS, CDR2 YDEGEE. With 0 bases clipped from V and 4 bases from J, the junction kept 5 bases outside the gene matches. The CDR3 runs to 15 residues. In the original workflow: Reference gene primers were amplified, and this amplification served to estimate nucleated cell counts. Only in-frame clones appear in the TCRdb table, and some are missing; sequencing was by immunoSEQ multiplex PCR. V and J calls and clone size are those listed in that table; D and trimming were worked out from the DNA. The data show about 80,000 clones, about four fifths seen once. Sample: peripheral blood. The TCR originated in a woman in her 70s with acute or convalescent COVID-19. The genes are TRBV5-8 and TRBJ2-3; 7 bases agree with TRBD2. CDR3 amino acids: CASSLDPAGSDTQYF. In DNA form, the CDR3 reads TGTGCCAGCAGCTTGGATCCAGCGGGGTCAGATACGCAGTATTTT.